This T cell receptor beta chain was sequenced during a study of T cell repertoires in cytomegalovirus infection. Turning to the study itself: Public TCR beta signatures indicated both CMV infection and matching HLA type.

Broader study findings: What dominated the ex vivo response were HLA-C-restricted CMV-specific TCR beta clonotypes. Cumulative frequency of public TCR beta families picked out carriers of CMV plus the relevant HLA.

One entry per CDR3 protein results from TCRdb running MiXCR on the reads. Counted here are 490,000 or so distinct CDR3 sequences, 11% occurring once; the ten biggest clones make up roughly a tenth. The CDR3 loop spans 12 amino acids. From germline, CDR1 is DFQATT and CDR2 SNEGSKA (reference sequence). V lost 4 bases and J lost 4, with 10 bases in between. This clonotype occurred many times. Antigen specificity is unknown. The receptor was derived from a human donor in good health (CMV status not recorded). Some clones in this sample may be carry-over from other donors' samples. The sample comprised PBMCs. This rearrangement joins TRBV20-1 to TRBJ1-2, with D possibly TRBD1 on 6 matching bases. CDR3 region: CSATGGFYGYTF. CDR3 bases: TGCAGTGCTACCGGGGGCTTCTATGGCTACACCTTC.